This T cell receptor beta chain is from a study of cytomegalovirus exposure and HLA in healthy donors. Study at large: Later, an analysis reported that the roughly 120 validation repertoires had used the same platform as the 500 to 750 first-cohort repertoires.

The validation cohort, a group of 100 to 150 subjects, included the donors and was separate from the roughly 620-subject first cohort. V lost 11 bases, J lost 2 bases, and 15 bases lay in between. This CDR3 contains 13 residues. Per the germline V gene, CDR1 is ENHRY and CDR2 is SYGVKD. Data came from immunoSEQ multiplex PCR; TCRdb stores just in-frame clones and leaves some out. The table records over 150,000 clones, nearly 90% of them present only once. About this clone: Its specificity is not known.

Study-level results: Most TCRs appeared rarely, but some public TCRs recurred in many donors. Researchers counted around 170 TCR beta chains as cytomegalovirus-associated.

Sequencing was performed on PBMCs. This chain joins TRBV10-3 and TRBJ1-2, with D perhaps matching TRBD1 (5 bases). This sequence was found in a young woman in good health and CMV-seropositive. CDR3 region: CAVSPGGNYGYTF. In DNA, the CDR3 is TGTGCCGTAAGCCCGGGGGGGAACTATGGCTACACCTTC.